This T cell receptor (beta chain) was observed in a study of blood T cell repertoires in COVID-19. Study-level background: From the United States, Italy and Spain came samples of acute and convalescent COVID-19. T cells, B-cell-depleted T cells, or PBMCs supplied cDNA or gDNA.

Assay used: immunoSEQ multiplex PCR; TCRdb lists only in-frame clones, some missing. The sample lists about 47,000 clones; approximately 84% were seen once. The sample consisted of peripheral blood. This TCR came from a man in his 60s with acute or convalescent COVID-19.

The CDR3 nucleotides are TGTGCCAGCAGTTACTCGAGCGGGGCCAATCAAAACATTCAGTACTTC. Translated, it gives CASSYSSGANQNIQYF. The J gene is TRBJ2-4, the V gene TRBV6-5, with 7 bases matching TRBD2. V dropped 0 bases and J dropped 5; count of bases not matched to a gene: 7. CDR1 is MNHEY, CDR2 SVGAGI, per germline. CDR3 length equals 16 residues.